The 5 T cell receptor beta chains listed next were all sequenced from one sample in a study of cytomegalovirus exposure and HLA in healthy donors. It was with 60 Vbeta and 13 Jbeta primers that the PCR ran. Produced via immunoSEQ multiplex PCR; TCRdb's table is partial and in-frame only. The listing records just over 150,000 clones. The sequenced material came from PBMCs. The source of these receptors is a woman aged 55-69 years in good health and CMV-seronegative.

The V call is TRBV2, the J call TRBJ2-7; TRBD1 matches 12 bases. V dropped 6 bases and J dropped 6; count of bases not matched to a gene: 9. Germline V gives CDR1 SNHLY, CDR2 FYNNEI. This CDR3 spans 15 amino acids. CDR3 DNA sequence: TGTGCCAGCAGGCTGGGACAGGGGGCGCGGAGCGAGCAGTACTTC. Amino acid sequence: CASRLGQGARSEQYF. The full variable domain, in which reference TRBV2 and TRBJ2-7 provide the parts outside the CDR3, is EPEVTQTPSHQVTQMGQEVILRCVPISNHLYFYWYRQILGQKVEFLVSFYNNEISEKSEIFDDQFSVERPDGSNFTLKIRSTKLEDSAMYFCASRLGQGARSEQYFGPGTRLTVT.

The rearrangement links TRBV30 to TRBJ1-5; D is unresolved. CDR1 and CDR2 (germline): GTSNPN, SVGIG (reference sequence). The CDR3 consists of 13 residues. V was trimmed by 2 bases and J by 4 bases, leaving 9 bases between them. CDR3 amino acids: CAWSFSVNQPQHF. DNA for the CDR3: TGTGCCTGGAGTTTTTCAGTGAATCAGCCCCAGCATTTT.

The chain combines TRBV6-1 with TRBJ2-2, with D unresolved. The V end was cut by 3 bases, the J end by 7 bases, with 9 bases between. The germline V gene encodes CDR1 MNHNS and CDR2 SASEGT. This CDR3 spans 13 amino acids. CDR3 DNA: TGTGCCAGCAGTGAGATGCCAGGCGGGGAGCTGTTTTTT. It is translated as CASSEMPGGELFF.

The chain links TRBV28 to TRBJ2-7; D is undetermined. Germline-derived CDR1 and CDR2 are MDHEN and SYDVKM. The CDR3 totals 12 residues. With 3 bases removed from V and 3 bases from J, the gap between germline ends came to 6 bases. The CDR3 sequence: CASSFQNYEQYF. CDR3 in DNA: TGTGCCAGCAGTTTCCAAAACTACGAGCAGTACTTC. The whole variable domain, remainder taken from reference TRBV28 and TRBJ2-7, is DVKVTQSSRYLVKRTGEKVFLECVQDMDHENMFWYRQDPGLGLRLIYFSYDVKMKEKGDIPEGYSVSREKKERFSLILESASTNQTSMYLCASSFQNYEQYFGPGTRLTVT.

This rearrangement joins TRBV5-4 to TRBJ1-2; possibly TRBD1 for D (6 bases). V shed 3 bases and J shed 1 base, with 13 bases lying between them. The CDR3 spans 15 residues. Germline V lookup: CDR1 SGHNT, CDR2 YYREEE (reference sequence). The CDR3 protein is CASSWNRAFNYGYTF. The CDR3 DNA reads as TGTGCCAGCAGCTGGAACAGGGCGTTTAACTATGGCTACACCTTC.